This T cell receptor beta chain was observed in a study of T-cell reconstitution after alpha-beta-depleted transplantation in children. The study, taken as a whole, reports: Newly made T cells mostly supplied T-cell counts and diversity one year after transplant. Day-60 TCRbeta diversity that was high in some patients was derived from surviving recipient T cells and thymic progenitors.

Preparation of the TCRbeta library was carried out with unique molecular identifiers. A single record per CDR3 protein comes from TCRdb applying MiXCR to the PCR reads. The sample includes roughly 200,000 distinct CDR3 sequences, about a tenth of them seen just once. This clonotype was observed a handful of times. Its antigen is not known. CDR1 is SQVTM, CDR2 ANQGSEA, per germline. The CDR3 spans 13 residues. V dropped 7 bases and J dropped 9; count of bases not matched to a gene: 9. The TCR sequence derives from a child under two years old with acute myeloid leukemia, due to receive a stem cell transplant. This sequence joins TRBV29-1 and TRBJ1-6, with 7 nucleotides matching TRBD1. Material: PBMCs, obtained before TCRalphabeta/CD19-depleted stem cell transplant. The CDR3 region has the DNA TGCAGCGCCTCGGGGCAGGGGGGTTCACCCCTCCACTTT. Translated, it gives CSASGQGGSPLHF.